The rows below give T cell receptor beta chains drawn from one sample of a study of tumor-infiltrating lymphocytes in primary liver carcinoma. TCRdb ran MiXCR on the multiplex PCR reads and lists one entry per CDR3 protein. The sample has approximately 330,000 distinct CDR3 sequences; roughly two thirds are singletons. What was sequenced was peripheral blood. Receptor source: a middle-aged man with primary liver carcinoma and hepatitis B virus infection. CDR3s include the opening cysteine and the closing phenylalanine or tryptophan. Each record gives: J gene, clone size, V gene, D gene, CDR3 DNA, CDR3 protein. D genes are given only for firm matches. Expanded clones get a size class; other rows say once, few or many, or leave the size out.

J: TRBJ2-7; size: many; V: TRBV11-2; D: -; DNA: TGTGCCAGCAGCTTAGCCCCTGGGGGCGAGCAGTACTTC; CDR3: CASSLAPGGEQYF
J: TRBJ1-1; size: -; V: TRBV5-1; D: TRBD1; DNA: TGCGCCAGCAACTTTGGACAGGACACTGAAGCTTTCTTT; CDR3: CASNFGQDTEAFF
J: TRBJ1-1; size: -; V: TRBV6-5; D: -; DNA: TGTGCCAGCAGGAGTGCAGGGCTGAACAATGAAGCTATCTTT; CDR3: CASRSAGLNNEAIF
J: TRBJ2-2; size: -; V: TRBV7-9; D: -; DNA: TGTGCCAGCAGCTTAGAGGACGGGACTCCCACCGGGGAGCTGTTTTTT; CDR3: CASSLEDGTPTGELFF
J: TRBJ2-5; size: -; V: TRBV11-2; D: -; DNA: TGTACCAGCAGCTCCCAGAGGACGGTGCAAGAGACCCAGTACTTC; CDR3: CTSSSQRTVQETQYF
J: TRBJ2-7; size: many; V: TRBV10-3; D: TRBD1; DNA: TGTGCCATCAGTGAGTCGACAGGGGGTTCCTACGAGCAGTACTTC; CDR3: CAISESTGGSYEQYF
J: TRBJ2-5; size: few; V: TRBV5-1; D: -; DNA: TGCGCCAGCAGCCCGATGAGCACGGAGACCCAGTACTTC; CDR3: CASSPMSTETQYF
J: TRBJ2-2; size: -; V: TRBV6-2/TRBV6-3; D: TRBD1; DNA: TGTGCCAGCAGTTACCGGCGGGACAGGGATTCTCTAACCCACACCCGGGAGCTGTTTTTT; CDR3: CASSYRRDRDSLTHTRELFF
J: TRBJ2-3; size: -; V: TRBV4-3; D: -; DNA: TGCGCCAGCAGCCAAGATGGCTCCACAGATACGCAGTATTTT; CDR3: CASSQDGSTDTQYF
J: TRBJ1-1; size: -; V: TRBV11-2; D: -; DNA: TGTGCCAGCAGCCTCAAAGCCCAGGCGGAAACTTTCTTT; CDR3: CASSLKAQAETFF
J: TRBJ2-5; size: many; V: TRBV6-6; D: -; DNA: TGTGCCAGCTCGATCCAGGGGTTCGGGGAGACCCAGTACTTC; CDR3: CASSIQGFGETQYF
J: TRBJ1-1; size: -; V: TRBV7-3; D: -; DNA: TGTGCCAGCAGCTTATCAGGGGCCGCGAACACCGAAGCTTTCTTT; CDR3: CASSLSGAANTEAFF
J: TRBJ1-6; size: -; V: TRBV11-2; D: -; DNA: TGTGCCAGCAGCCTAACAAGGGGGTATGGATCCTATAATTCACCCCTCCACTTC; CDR3: CASSLTRGYGSYNSPLHF
J: TRBJ2-5; size: few; V: TRBV7-9; D: TRBD2; DNA: TGTGCCAGCAGCCAGCGGGAGTCGGAGACCCAGTACTTC; CDR3: CASSQRESETQYF
J: TRBJ1-3; size: few; V: TRBV5-1; D: -; DNA: TGCGCCAGCAGCTTGGACTCTGGAAACACCATATATTTT; CDR3: CASSLDSGNTIYF
J: TRBJ2-1; size: -; V: TRBV5-1; D: -; DNA: TGCGCCAGCAAAATGGCGGCTACTAATGAGCAGTTCTTC; CDR3: CASKMAATNEQFF
J: TRBJ2-1; size: -; V: TRBV4-1; D: TRBD2; DNA: TGCGCCAGCAGCCAGAGGACTAGCGGGCAGAGTGAGCAGTTCTTC; CDR3: CASSQRTSGQSEQFF
J: TRBJ2-7; size: many; V: TRBV6-6; D: TRBD2; DNA: TGTGCCAGCAGCCGACCTGGACTAGCGGGAAACTACGAGCAGTACTTC; CDR3: CASSRPGLAGNYEQYF
J: TRBJ2-3; size: -; V: TRBV11-2; D: -; DNA: TGTGCCAGCAGCTTAAGACTAGGGATCAAAGATACGCAGTATTTT; CDR3: CASSLRLGIKDTQYF
J: TRBJ2-1; size: -; V: TRBV11-2; D: TRBD2; DNA: TGTGCCAGCGGCCTGGGACTAGCGGGATGGCCGGTCGCCTACAATGAACAGTTCTTC; CDR3: CASGLGLAGWPVAYNEQFF
J: TRBJ2-1; size: -; V: TRBV5-1; D: -; DNA: TGCGCCAGCAGCTTGGTGAAGGGGTGGAATGAGCAGTCCTTC; CDR3: CASSLVKGWNEQSF
J: TRBJ2-1; size: few; V: TRBV4-1; D: TRBD2; DNA: TGCGCCAGCAGCCCAAGGACTAGCGGGGGGAAGGGGAATGAGCAGTTCTTC; CDR3: CASSPRTSGGKGNEQFF
J: TRBJ2-2; size: -; V: TRBV10-2; D: -; DNA: TGTGTCAGCAGTTACCTACAAGGGACCGGGGAGCTGTTTTTT; CDR3: CVSSYLQGTGELFF
J: TRBJ1-1; size: -; V: TRBV5-4; D: -; DNA: TGTGCCAGCAGCTTGGAATATCTTAACACTGAAGCTTTCTTT; CDR3: CASSLEYLNTEAFF
J: TRBJ1-5; size: few; V: TRBV4-2; D: TRBD1; DNA: TGTGCCGGCAGCCAAAGTACAGGGGATCAACCCCAGCATTTT; CDR3: CAGSQSTGDQPQHF
J: TRBJ2-1; size: -; V: TRBV11-2; D: -; DNA: -; CDR3: CVSTPGEVGSGSEFF
J: TRBJ2-1; size: -; V: TRBV14; D: -; DNA: TGTGCCAGCACCTCGATTAGACCCCTTGGGAATGAGCAGTTCTTC; CDR3: CASTSIRPLGNEQFF
J: TRBJ2-5; size: many; V: TRBV7-8; D: TRBD2; DNA: TGTGCCAGCAGCTTACTAGCGGGAGAGGCAGAGACCCAGTACTTC; CDR3: CASSLLAGEAETQYF